These 13 T cell receptor beta chains originate from one sample sequenced in a study of long-term antiretroviral therapy in people with HIV. The assay, immunoSEQ v3.0, was run at survey level. Using immunoSEQ multiplex PCR, the repertoire was profiled, and TCRdb retains in-frame clones only, with some absent. The data show 35,000 to 40,000 clones, over 90% seen once. Specimen: unsorted PBMCs, collected 4.1 years after starting antiretroviral therapy. All receptors come from a woman aged 50 to 65 with HIV.

The chain uses TRBV27 and TRBJ2-1; 8 nucleotides agree with TRBD1. The CDR3 runs 13 residues. With 10 bases clipped from V and 2 bases from J, the junction kept 4 bases outside the gene matches. Germline CDR1 is MNHEY and CDR2 is SMNVEV (reference sequence). CDR3 residues: CATGQGAYNEQFF. CDR3 DNA: TGTGCCACCGGACAGGGCGCCTACAATGAGCAGTTCTTC.

The chain employs TRBV10-2 and TRBJ2-7; 7 bases agree with TRBD1. J gave up 5 bases and V 6 bases, and 1 base lay outside the gene matches. CDR1 WSHSY and CDR2 SAAADI come from the germline V gene. CDR3 length: 11 residues. In nucleotides, the CDR3 is TGCGCCAGCAGGACAGGGAACGAGCAGTACTTC. Its translation: CASRTGNEQYF.

The rearrangement joins TRBV18 to TRBJ2-7, with D maybe TRBD1 (5 bases). CDR1 KGHSH and CDR2 LQKENI come from the germline V gene. CDR3 size: 16 residues. The ends were cut back, 6 bases at V and 6 bases at J, with 24 bases in the middle. CDR3 residues: CASSPLPPGSKSEQYF. The CDR3 nucleotides are TGTGCCAGCTCCCCCCTACCCCCAGGGTCGAAAAGCGAGCAGTACTTC.

This clone was counted a single time. This chain links TRBV5-6 with TRBJ2-7; 7 bases agree with TRBD1. This CDR3 has 13 amino acids. Looked up from germline, CDR1 is SGHDT and CDR2 is YYEEEE. V shed 4 bases and J 2 bases; nucleotides not matched to a gene: 3. The DNA for the CDR3 is TGTGCCAGCAGCCGGGACAGCACCTACGAGCAGTACTTC. As protein: CASSRDSTYEQYF.

The rearrangement joins TRBV5-1 to TRBJ2-1; 9 bases line up with TRBD2. The CDR3 runs to 15 residues. The germline CDR1 and CDR2 sequences are SGHRS and YFSETQ. Trimming removed 3 bases from V and 1 base from J; junction bases left unmatched: 2. DNA of the CDR3: TGCGCCAGCAGCTCTGGACTAGCGTCCTACAATGAGCAGTTCTTC. Translation gives CASSSGLASYNEQFF.

V is TRBV6-1 and J is TRBJ1-6; D unresolved. Germline assignment: CDR1 MNHNS and CDR2 SASEGT. This CDR3 contains 13 residues. Trimming removed 0 bases from V and 11 bases from J, with 8 bases in between. CDR3 bases: TGTGCCAGCAGTGAAGCCCAACCCACACCCCTCCACTTT. Translating it yields CASSEAQPTPLHF.

The chain links TRBV9 to TRBJ1-1, with 9 bases aligning to TRBD1. V shed 0 bases and J 11 bases; nucleotides not matched to a gene: 5. The CDR3 spans 13 residues. The V gene's germline CDR1 is SGDLS and CDR2 YYNGEE. As DNA, the CDR3 is TGTGCCAGCAGCGTAGTGGACAGGGGTAATGCTTTCTTT. Its translation: CASSVVDRGNAFF.

This clone appeared a single time. The gene calls are TRBV19 and TRBJ2-3, with D possibly being TRBD1 or TRBD2 (5 bases each). V lost 3 bases and J lost 2, with 15 bases in between. The CDR3 is 16 amino acids. CDR1 and CDR2 from the germline V gene are LNHDA and SQIVND (reference sequence). The CDR3 loop is CASSIPDRGPTDTQYF. CDR3 nucleotides: TGTGCCAGTAGTATCCCTGACAGAGGGCCCACAGATACGCAGTATTTT.

This sequence joins TRBV25-1 and TRBJ1-3; no clear D. The length of the CDR3 is 16 residues. V dropped 5 bases and J dropped 0 bases, with 14 bases sitting between them. The V gene's germline CDR1 is MGHDK and CDR2 SYGVNS. The CDR3 nucleotides read TGTGCCAGCAGTCCCTTAGACTGGAGCTCTGGAAACACCATATATTTT. This sequence encodes CASSPLDWSSGNTIYF.

A remark on this clone: In the same sample, other DNA sequences code for this CDR3. This chain joins TRBV11-3 and TRBJ2-2, with 8 bases fitting TRBD2. In germline, CDR1 is SGHNT, CDR2 YENEEA. The CDR3 totals 15 residues. J lost 8 bases, V lost 0 bases, and 5 bases had no gene match. The CDR3 sequence: CASSLDRGGTGELFF. CDR3 bases: TGTGCCAGCAGCTTAGATCGGGGGGGCACGGGGGAGCTGTTTTTT. The variable domain in full, completed from reference TRBV11-3 and TRBJ2-2, reads EAGVVQSPRYKIIEKKQPVAFWCNPISGHNTLYWYLQNLGQGPELLIRYENEEAVDDSQLPKDRFSAERLKGVDSTLKIQPAELGDSAVYLCASSLDRGGTGELFFGEGSRLTVL.

The chain uses TRBV5-1 and TRBJ1-5; tentative D call: TRBD1 (6 bases). Between the trimmed V and J ends, which lost 4 bases and 4 bases, there was a span of 18 bases. Germline CDR1 and CDR2: SGHRS and YFSETQ. The CDR3 loop spans 16 amino acids. The CDR3 bases are TGCGCCAGCAGCCATTACAGGGCCAGCCCGAATCAGCCCCAGCATTTT. Encoded protein: CASSHYRASPNQPQHF.

V and J are TRBV30 and TRBJ2-2; D not resolved. Trimming shortened V by 5 bases and J by 7 bases, and 20 bases separated the two germline ends. CDR3 size: 15 residues. CDR1 GTSNPN and CDR2 SVGIG come from the germline V gene (reference sequence). The chain's CDR3 is CAWDKSRKILGELFF. In nucleotides, the CDR3 is TGTGCCTGGGACAAATCTAGGAAAATCCTCGGGGAGCTGTTTTTT. Supplemented by reference TRBV30 and TRBJ2-2, the full variable domain reads SQTIHQWPATLVQPVGSPLSLECTVEGTSNPNLYWYRQAAGRGLQLLFYSVGIGQISSEVPQNLSASRPQDRQFILSSKKLLLSDSGFYLCAWDKSRKILGELFFGEGSRLTVL.

The table lists this clone with a count of one. The chain is built from TRBV29-1 and TRBJ1-1; 8 bases align to TRBD1. With 3 bases clipped from V and 7 bases from J, the junction kept 4 bases outside the gene matches. Germline CDR1 and CDR2: SQVTM and ANQGSEA. The CDR3 consists of 12 residues. CDR3 nucleotide sequence: TGCAGCGTTGACTCAGGGGGCAGTGAAGCTTTCTTT. It translates to CSVDSGGSEAFF.